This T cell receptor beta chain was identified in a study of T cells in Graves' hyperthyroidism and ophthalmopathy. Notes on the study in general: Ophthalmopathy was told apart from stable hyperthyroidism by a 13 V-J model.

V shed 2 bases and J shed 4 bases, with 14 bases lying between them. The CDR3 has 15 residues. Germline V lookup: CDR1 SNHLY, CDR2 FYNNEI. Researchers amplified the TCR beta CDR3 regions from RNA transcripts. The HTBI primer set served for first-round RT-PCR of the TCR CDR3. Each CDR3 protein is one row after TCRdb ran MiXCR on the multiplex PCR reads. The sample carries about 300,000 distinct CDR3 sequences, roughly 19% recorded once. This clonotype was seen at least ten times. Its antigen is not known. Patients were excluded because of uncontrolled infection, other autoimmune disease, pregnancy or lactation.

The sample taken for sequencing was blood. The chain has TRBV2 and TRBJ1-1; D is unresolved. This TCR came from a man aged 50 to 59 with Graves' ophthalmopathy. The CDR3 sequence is CASSESQAASTEAFF. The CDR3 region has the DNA TGTGCCAGCAGTGAATCGCAGGCAGCGAGCACTGAAGCTTTCTTT.